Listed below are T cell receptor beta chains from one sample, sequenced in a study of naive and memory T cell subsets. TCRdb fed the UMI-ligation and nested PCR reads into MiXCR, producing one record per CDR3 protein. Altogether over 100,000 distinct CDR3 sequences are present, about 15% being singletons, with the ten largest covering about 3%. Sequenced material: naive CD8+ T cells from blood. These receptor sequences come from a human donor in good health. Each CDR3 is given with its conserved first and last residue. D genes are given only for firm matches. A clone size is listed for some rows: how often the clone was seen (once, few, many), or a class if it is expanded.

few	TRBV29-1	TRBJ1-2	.	CSVGGNYGYTF	TGCAGCGTTGGCGGTAACTATGGCTACACCTTC
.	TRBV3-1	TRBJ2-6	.	CASSPSYSGANVLTF	TGTGCCAGCAGCCCCTCCTACTCTGGGGCCAACGTCCTGACTTTC
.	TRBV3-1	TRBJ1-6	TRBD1	CASSHGTGLGSPLHF	TGTGCCAGCAGCCACGGGACAGGGCTAGGTTCACCCCTCCACTTT
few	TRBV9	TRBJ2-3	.	CASSAYSDTQYF	TGTGCCAGCAGCGCCTACAGCGATACGCAGTATTTT
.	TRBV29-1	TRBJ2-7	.	CSVPEGPLQYF	TGCAGCGTGCCTGAGGGCCCGCTGCAGTACTTC
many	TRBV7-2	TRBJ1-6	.	CASSLAGEMAYNSPLHF	TGTGCCAGCAGCTTAGCCGGGGAAATGGCCTATAATTCACCCCTCCACTTT
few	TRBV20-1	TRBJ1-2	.	CSARLGELDYGYTF	TGCAGTGCTAGACTCGGGGAGCTAGACTATGGCTACACCTTC
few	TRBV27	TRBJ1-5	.	CASSTREGRQPQHF	TGTGCCAGCAGCACCAGGGAGGGGCGACAGCCCCAGCATTTT
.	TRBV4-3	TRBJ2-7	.	CASSQDPAGYPYEQYF	TGCGCCAGCAGCCAAGATCCCGCAGGGTATCCATACGAGCAGTACTTC
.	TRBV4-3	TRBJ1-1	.	CASTQGGRNTEAFF	TGCGCCAGCACCCAAGGGGGGCGAAACACTGAAGCTTTCTTT
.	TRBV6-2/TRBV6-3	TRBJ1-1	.	CASSYVINTEAFF	TGTGCCAGCAGTTACGTGATTAACACTGAAGCTTTCTTT
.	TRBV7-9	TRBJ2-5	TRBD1	CASSLKQAWQGVETQYF	TGTGCCAGCAGCTTAAAGCAGGCGTGGCAGGGGGTGGAGACCCAGTACTTC
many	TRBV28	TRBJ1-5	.	CASSPRSNQPQHF	TGTGCCAGTAGTCCCCGGTCCAATCAGCCCCAGCATTTT
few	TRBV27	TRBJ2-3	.	CASSPMVLGGASTDTQYF	TGTGCCAGCAGTCCGATGGTACTGGGGGGGGCTAGCACAGATACGCAGTATTTT
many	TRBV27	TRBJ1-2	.	CASSLSGGGYGYTF	TGTGCCAGCAGTTTATCGGGGGGGGGTTATGGCTACACCTTC
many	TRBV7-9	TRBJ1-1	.	CASSLGGAEAFF	TGTGCCAGCAGCTTAGGTGGAGCCGAAGCTTTCTTT
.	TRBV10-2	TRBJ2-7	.	CASSEGAEQYF	TGCGCCAGCAGTGAGGGGGCGGAGCAGTACTTC
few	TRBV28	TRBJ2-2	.	CASSSRENTGELFF	TGTGCCAGCAGCTCCCGGGAGAACACCGGGGAGCTGTTTTTT
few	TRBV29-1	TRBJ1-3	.	CSVETDSGNTIYF	TGCAGCGTTGAAACTGACTCTGGAAACACCATATATTTT
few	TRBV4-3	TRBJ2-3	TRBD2	CASSQESGGITDTQYF	TGCGCCAGCAGCCAAGAGTCGGGGGGGATCACAGATACGCAGTATTTT
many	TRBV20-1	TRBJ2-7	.	CSAREFVSSYEQYF	TGCAGTGCTAGAGAGTTCGTATCGTCCTACGAGCAGTACTTC
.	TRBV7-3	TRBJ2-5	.	CARSLRGSYQETQYF	TGTGCCAGAAGCTTGCGGGGTTCGTACCAAGAGACCCAGTACTTC
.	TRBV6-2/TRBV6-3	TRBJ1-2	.	CASSLGAGYTF	TGTGCCAGCAGTTTGGGGGCTGGCTACACCTTC
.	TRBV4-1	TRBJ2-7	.	CASSPPRGQEQYF	TGCGCCAGCAGCCCGCCTCGGGGTCAAGAGCAGTACTTC
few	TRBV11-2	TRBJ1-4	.	CASSLEGDEEKLFF	TGTGCCAGCAGCTTAGAAGGGGATGAGGAAAAACTGTTTTTT
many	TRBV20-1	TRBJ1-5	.	CSARDQGYGNQPQHF	TGCAGTGCTAGAGATCAGGGTTATGGCAATCAGCCCCAGCATTTT
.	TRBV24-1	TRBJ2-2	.	CATSDPDKNTGELFF	TGTGCCACCAGTGACCCGGACAAAAACACCGGGGAGCTGTTTTTT
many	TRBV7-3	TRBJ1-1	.	CASSLTAGNTEAFF	TGTGCCAGCAGCTTGACGGCCGGGAACACTGAAGCTTTCTTT
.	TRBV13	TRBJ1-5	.	CASGPGRGNQPQHF	TGTGCCAGCGGACCGGGGAGGGGCAATCAGCCCCAGCATTTT
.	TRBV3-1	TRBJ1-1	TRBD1	CASSQDWTGETEAFF	TGTGCCAGCAGCCAAGACTGGACAGGAGAGACTGAAGCTTTCTTT
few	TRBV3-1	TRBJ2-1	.	CASSQEGGSYNEQFF	TGTGCCAGCAGCCAAGAAGGAGGATCCTACAATGAGCAGTTCTTC
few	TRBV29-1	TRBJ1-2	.	CSSEGGTYGYTF	TGCAGCTCCGAAGGAGGGACCTATGGCTACACCTTC
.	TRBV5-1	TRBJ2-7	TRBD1	CASSIPGQSYEQYF	TGCGCCAGCAGCATACCGGGACAGTCCTACGAGCAGTACTTC
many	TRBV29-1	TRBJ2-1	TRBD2	CSVEGGWTSGGHSYNEQFF	TGCAGCGTTGAAGGAGGCTGGACTAGCGGGGGCCACTCCTACAATGAGCAGTTCTTC
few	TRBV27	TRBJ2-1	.	CASSPRLRTHNEQFF	TGTGCCAGCAGTCCGAGATTGCGAACTCACAATGAGCAGTTCTTC
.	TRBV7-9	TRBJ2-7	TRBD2	CASSSAGTSNYEQYF	TGTGCCAGCAGCTCAGCCGGGACTAGCAACTACGAGCAGTACTTC
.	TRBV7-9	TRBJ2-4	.	CASSLKGGAGEYIQYF	TGTGCCAGCAGCTTAAAGGGTGGGGCTGGAGAGTACATTCAGTACTTC
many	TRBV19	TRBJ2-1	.	CASSSIPGQWENEQFF	TGTGCCAGTAGTTCCATCCCGGGACAATGGGAAAATGAGCAGTTCTTC
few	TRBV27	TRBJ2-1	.	CASSLVSNRNNEQFF	TGTGCCAGCAGTTTAGTGTCGAACCGAAACAATGAGCAGTTCTTC
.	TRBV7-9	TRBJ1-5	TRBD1	CASSLAQGDQPQHF	TGTGCCAGCAGCTTAGCGCAGGGGGATCAGCCCCAGCATTTT
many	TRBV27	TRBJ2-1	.	CASSLVPNNEQFF	TGTGCCAGCAGTCTCGTCCCCAACAATGAGCAGTTCTTC
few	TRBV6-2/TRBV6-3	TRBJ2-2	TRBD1	CASSSTGTGPINTGELFF	TGTGCCAGCAGTTCCACCGGGACAGGGCCTATCAACACCGGGGAGCTGTTTTTT
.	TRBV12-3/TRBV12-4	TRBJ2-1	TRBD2	CASSFREGQFF	TGTGCCAGCAGTTTTAGGGAGGGGCAGTTCTTC
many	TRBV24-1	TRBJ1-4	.	CATLSAVDNEKLFF	TGTGCCACCCTGTCGGCAGTTGATAATGAAAAACTGTTTTTT